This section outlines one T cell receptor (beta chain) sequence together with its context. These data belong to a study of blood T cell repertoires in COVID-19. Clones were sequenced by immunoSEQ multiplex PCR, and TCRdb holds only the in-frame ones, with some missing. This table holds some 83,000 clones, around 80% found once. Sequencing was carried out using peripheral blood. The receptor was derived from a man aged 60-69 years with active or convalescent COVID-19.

The CDR3 here is CATGTGQETQYF. The CDR3 nucleotides are TGTGCCACGGGGACAGGGCAAGAGACCCAGTACTTC. The chain combines TRBV2 with TRBJ2-5; TRBD1 aligns across 9 bases. The junction had 2 bases not matched to a gene; V was cut back by 10 bases and J by 2 bases. From germline, CDR1 is SNHLY and CDR2 FYNNEI. This CDR3 spans 12 amino acids.